This TCR beta chain was sequenced in a study of T cells after yellow fever vaccination. Notes on the study in general: Repertoires sorted by FACS could include abundant clonotypes that are contaminants from the bulk population. The booster response re-showed most primary clones: approximately 95% CD4, about 89% CD8. By day 5 rather than day 15, the secondary response had peaked, though it was weaker.

The TCR cDNA carried a universal primer site and UMIs from 5'RACE template switching. MiXCR, run by TCRdb on the 5' RACE reads, gives a single entry per CDR3 protein. The table lists 150,000 or so distinct CDR3 sequences, 5.5% to 7.5% of them singletons. The CDR3 contains 15 residues. Germline-derived CDR1 and CDR2 are MGHRA and YSYEKL. V was clipped by 0 bases and J by 5 bases, with 10 bases between them. About this clonotype itself: What it binds is not known.

Material: CD4+ T cells sorted from PBMCs, obtained roughly 5 days after the first yellow fever vaccination. The sequence came from a man between 18 and 29 years old who received the YFV17D yellow fever vaccine. V usage is TRBV4-1 and J usage is TRBJ1-4; D unclear. The CDR3, as DNA: TGCGCCAGCAGCCAAGACCCCAGCCTCAATGAAAAACTGTTTTTT. This translates into CASSQDPSLNEKLFF.